Below, 28 T cell receptor beta chains from the same sample are listed, as sequenced in a study of shared clonotypes between healthy human individuals. Data came from immunoSEQ multiplex PCR; TCRdb stores just in-frame clones and leaves some out. The repertoire holds some 700,000 clones, less than 95% seen once, with 34% in the top ten. Sample: memory CD8+ T cells from PBMCs. The subset denotes: CD45RO+ cells pooled with CCR7-negative TemRA cells. These TCRs come from a man younger than 35 in good health. Some clones in this sample may be carry-over from other donors' samples.

The chain couples TRBV30 to TRBJ2-7, with TRBD1 identical over 7 bases. Per the germline V gene, CDR1 is GTSNPN and CDR2 is SVGIG (reference sequence). The CDR3 is made up of 14 amino acids. After removal of 0 bases from V and 5 bases from J, the junction contained 7 bases not matched to a gene. For the CDR3, the DNA is TGTGCCTGGAGTGTTGGCATAGGGGGCGACGAGCAGTACTTC. This encodes CAWSVGIGGDEQYF. Together with reference TRBV30 and TRBJ2-7, the CDR3 gives the full variable domain: SQTIHQWPATLVQPVGSPLSLECTVEGTSNPNLYWYRQAAGRGLQLLFYSVGIGQISSEVPQNLSASRPQDRQFILSSKKLLLSDSGFYLCAWSVGIGGDEQYFGPGTRLTVT.

V is TRBV5-1 and J is TRBJ2-3, with TRBD2 matching over 7 bases. The V gene end was trimmed by 0 bases and the J gene end by 3 bases; junction bases not matched to a gene: 4. Per the germline V gene, CDR1 is SGHRS and CDR2 is YFSETQ. This CDR3 spans 15 amino acids. CDR3 sequence (DNA): TGCGCCAGCAGCTTGGTCGGGGGGAAGACAGATACGCAGTATTTT. Its translation: CASSLVGGKTDTQYF.

This rearrangement joins TRBV28 to TRBJ2-7, with 7 positions matching TRBD1. This CDR3 has 16 residues. Unmatched junction bases numbered 7, after V lost 1 base and J lost 1 base. The V gene's germline CDR1 is MDHEN and CDR2 SYDVKM. The CDR3 loop is CASSLYAQGESYEQYF. As DNA, the CDR3 is TGTGCCAGCAGTTTATATGCCCAGGGGGAGTCCTACGAGCAGTACTTC. The variable domain in full, with the rest retrieved from reference TRBV28 and TRBJ2-7, is DVKVTQSSRYLVKRTGEKVFLECVQDMDHENMFWYRQDPGLGLRLIYFSYDVKMKEKGDIPEGYSVSREKKERFSLILESASTNQTSMYLCASSLYAQGESYEQYFGPGTRLTVT.

The rearrangement uses TRBV7-9 and TRBJ1-1, with a tentative D call TRBD1 (5 bases). The V gene lost 3 bases and the J gene lost 11 bases, with 13 bases spanning the gap. Germline CDR1 is SEHNR and CDR2 is FQNEAQ (reference sequence). The CDR3 is made up of 12 amino acids. CDR3 region: CASSLGTEDAFF. CDR3 DNA sequence: TGTGCCAGCAGCTTGGGGACGGAGGACGCTTTCTTT.

The V and J genes are TRBV11-2 and TRBJ2-1, with TRBD2 matching 7 bases. V lost 3 bases to trimming and J lost 3 bases; unmatched junction nucleotides: 8. Germline V gene sequence: CDR1 SGHAT, CDR2 FQNNGV. The length of the CDR3 is 16 residues. The CDR3 is CASSLGGGSYYNEQFF. CDR3 DNA: TGTGCCAGCAGCTTGGGTGGCGGGAGTTACTACAATGAGCAGTTCTTC.

This clone is a singleton in its sample. This rearrangement joins TRBV6-5 to TRBJ1-1; D is uncertain. Trimming left V 2 bases short and J 3 bases short, with 13 bases between. Germline CDR1 and CDR2: MNHEY and SVGAGI. This CDR3 is 15 amino acids long. CDR3 sequence: CASSYGRRRDTEAFF. CDR3 sequence (DNA): TGTGCCAGCAGTTACGGGCGGAGGCGGGACACTGAAGCTTTCTTT.

J is TRBJ2-3 and V is TRBV11-1; D might be TRBD1 (5 bases). Germline V gives CDR1 SGHAT, CDR2 FQDESV (reference sequence). Trimming left V 2 bases short and J 4 bases short, with 10 bases between. The CDR3 loop spans 14 amino acids. CDR3 in amino acids: CASSLLTGADTQYF. CDR3 bases: TGTGCCAGCAGCTTATTAACAGGCGCAGATACGCAGTATTTT.

The J gene is TRBJ1-1, the V gene TRBV2, with unresolved D. V shed 4 bases and J shed 0 bases, with 6 bases lying between them. Germline CDR1 reads SNHLY; CDR2 reads FYNNEI. There are 13 residues in the CDR3. The CDR3 coding sequence is TGTGCCAGCAGTGTGACCCTGAACACTGAAGCTTTCTTT. This translates into CASSVTLNTEAFF.

This chain uses TRBV27 with TRBJ2-5, with a weak D call TRBD1 (6 bases). There are 11 residues in the CDR3. Germline assignment: CDR1 MNHEY and CDR2 SMNVEV (reference sequence). V lost 10 bases to trimming and J lost 7 bases, with 13 bases between them. CDR3 amino acids: CATWDKGTQYF. The CDR3 DNA reads TGTGCCACCTGGGACAAGGGGACCCAGTACTTC.

This clone was found a few times. The J gene is TRBJ1-1, the V gene TRBV7-9; D is unresolved. The V gene's germline CDR1 is SEHNR and CDR2 FQNEAQ (reference sequence). Trimming left V 6 bases short and J 3 bases short, with 5 bases between. This CDR3 contains 11 residues. The CDR3 sequence: CASSTYTEAFF. As DNA, the CDR3 is TGTGCCAGCAGTACTTACACTGAAGCTTTCTTT.

The CDR3 DNA is TGTGCCAGCAGCTTATCGGCGGGGGACGAGCAGTACTTC. Protein: CASSLSAGDEQYF. The chain employs TRBV7-9 and TRBJ2-7; 7 bases match TRBD2. CDR1 and CDR2 from the germline V gene are SEHNR and FQNEAQ (reference sequence). V lost 2 bases and J lost 5; bases outside the gene matches: 3. CDR3 length equals 13 residues.

V gene TRBV28 combines with J gene TRBJ2-5; possibly TRBD1 for D (6 bases). This CDR3 region has 16 residues. Germline V gene lookup returns CDR1 MDHEN and CDR2 SYDVKM. V lost 4 bases, J lost 2 bases, and 17 bases lay in between. This chain's CDR3 is CASSWGPEDRQETQYF. The CDR3 DNA reads TGTGCCAGCAGTTGGGGACCAGAGGACAGACAAGAGACCCAGTACTTC.

This clone was observed many times. This specimen includes other DNA sequences encoding the same CDR3. The chain combines TRBV6-6 with TRBJ2-2; D ambiguous. Trimming cost V 2 bases and J 2 bases, with 0 bases left between them. The CDR3 runs to 12 residues. The germline V gene encodes CDR1 MNHNY and CDR2 SVGAGI (reference sequence). DNA of the CDR3: TGTGCCAGCAGTTACAACACCGGGGAGCTGTTTTTT. Translation: CASSYNTGELFF.

The rearrangement uses TRBV27 and TRBJ1-4, with D perhaps TRBD1 (5 bases). V lost 5 bases, J lost 8 bases, and 15 bases lay in between. The CDR3 extends over 14 amino acids. Germline values: CDR1 MNHEY, CDR2 SMNVEV (reference sequence). The DNA of the CDR3 is TGTGCCAGCAGTCCTCGCCAGGGACGGGAAAAACTGTTTTTT. Its protein product is CASSPRQGREKLFF.

This clone was seen only once. The rearrangement links TRBV11-2 to TRBJ2-7; possibly TRBD1 for D (5 bases). This CDR3 has 13 amino acids. Germline-derived CDR1 and CDR2 are SGHAT and FQNNGV. V lost 3 bases to trimming and J lost 2 bases, with 8 bases between them. Written as DNA, the CDR3 is TGTGCCAGCAGCTTTCAGGGTCCCTACGAGCAGTACTTC. As protein: CASSFQGPYEQYF.

In DNA form, the CDR3 reads TGTGCCAGCAGAGAGACTAGCGGGTCCTACGAGCAGTACTTC. Amino acid sequence: CASRETSGSYEQYF. The chain joins TRBV7-9 to TRBJ2-7, with 10 bases that match TRBD2. Losses at the gene ends were 6 bases for V and 1 base for J; bases not matched to a gene: 3. Germline CDR1 reads SEHNR; CDR2 reads FQNEAQ (reference sequence). The CDR3 has 14 amino acids. The whole variable domain, filled in from reference TRBV7-9 and TRBJ2-7, reads DTGVSQNPRHKITKRGQNVTFRCDPISEHNRLYWYRQTLGQGPEFLTYFQNEAQLEKSRLLSDRFSAERPKGSFSTLEIQRTEQGDSAMYLCASRETSGSYEQYFGPGTRLTVT.

This clone showed up many times. The V call is TRBV9, the J call TRBJ2-1; 7 bases agree with TRBD2. The length of the CDR3 is 12 residues. V dropped 2 bases and J dropped 10; count of bases not matched to a gene: 3. Germline-derived CDR1 and CDR2 are SGDLS and YYNGEE. Here the CDR3 reads CASSVNGREQFF. The CDR3 coding sequence is TGTGCCAGCAGCGTGAACGGGAGGGAGCAGTTCTTC.

The rearrangement joins TRBV9 to TRBJ1-2; no clear D. CDR1 and CDR2 (germline): SGDLS, YYNGEE. Trimming left V 0 bases short and J 4 bases short, with 7 bases between. The CDR3 runs 13 residues. The CDR3 coding sequence is TGTGCCAGCAGCGTAGCTGCTGCCTATGGCTACACCTTC. Residues: CASSVAAAYGYTF.

As regards this clone: This likely stems from a read error, as it lies one base from a far larger clone. The DNA for the CDR3 is TGCAGTGCTAGTTGGGGGCAGCCCCGGCATTTT. Its protein product is CSASWGQPRHF. The chain employs TRBV20-1 and TRBJ1-5; a weak D match, TRBD1 (6 bases). CDR3 length: 11 residues. CDR1 and CDR2 from the germline V gene are DFQATT and SNEGSKA (reference sequence).

The chain is built from TRBV6-5 and TRBJ2-1; 11 positions match TRBD2. The length of the CDR3 is 15 residues. The junction had 7 bases not matched to a gene; V was cut back by 5 bases and J by 7 bases. Looked up from germline, CDR1 is MNHEY and CDR2 is SVGAGI. CDR3 coding DNA: TGTGCCAGCAGTGCCACTAGCGGGAGATTTAATGAGCAGTTCTTC. Protein: CASSATSGRFNEQFF.

The rearrangement joins TRBV7-8 to TRBJ2-7; TRBD2 agrees at 8 bases. This CDR3 spans 15 amino acids. Looked up from germline, CDR1 is SGHVS and CDR2 is FQNEAQ. J gave up 0 bases and V 5 bases, and 6 bases lay outside the gene matches. Here the CDR3 DNA reads TGTGCCAGCAGCCCCCCAGCGGGAGTCTCCTACGAGCAGTACTTC. It yields the protein CASSPPAGVSYEQYF.

The chain couples TRBV2 to TRBJ2-5; perhaps TRBD2 as D (7 bases). Trimming removed 0 bases at V and 5 bases at J, with 16 bases between. The CDR3 is made up of 16 amino acids. Germline loops: CDR1 SNHLY, CDR2 FYNNEI. CDR3 DNA: TGTGCCAGCAGTGAAGCGCTGGGGGGGCGGAGGGAGACCCAGTACTTC. It is translated as CASSEALGGRRETQYF.

The V and J genes are TRBV19 and TRBJ2-2; maybe TRBD2 (6 bases). Trimming took off 8 bases at V and 1 base at J, with 17 bases between the two ends. Germline values: CDR1 LNHDA, CDR2 SQIVND (reference sequence). The CDR3 has 16 amino acids. The CDR3 coding sequence is TGTGCCAGTCATACGTCCGGGACTCTGAACACCGGGGAGCTGTTTTTT. It yields the protein CASHTSGTLNTGELFF. Full variable domain (outside the CDR3, taken from reference TRBV19 and TRBJ2-2): DGGITQSPKYLFRKEGQNVTLSCEQNLNHDAMYWYRQDPGQGLRLIYYSQIVNDFQKGDIAEGYSVSREKKESFPLTVTSAQKNPTAFYLCASHTSGTLNTGELFFGEGSRLTVL.

This chain connects TRBV11-3 to TRBJ1-3; the match to TRBD1 covers 10 bases. V trimming: 3 bases; J trimming: 0 bases; junction bases outside the gene matches: 2. The CDR3 consists of 16 residues. CDR1 SGHNT and CDR2 YENEEA come from the germline V gene. The CDR3 region is CASSLGQGSSGNTIYF. CDR3 in DNA: TGTGCCAGCAGCTTGGGACAGGGGAGCTCTGGAAACACCATATATTTT.

V gene TRBV28 combines with J gene TRBJ2-1, with 7 bases lining up with TRBD1. J was trimmed by 2 bases and V by 3 bases; bases with no gene match: 16. Germline CDR1 is MDHEN and CDR2 is SYDVKM. The CDR3 has 19 amino acids. The CDR3 here is CASSFPGQTESGPYNEQFF. CDR3 sequence (DNA): TGTGCCAGCAGTTTTCCGGGACAGACCGAGTCGGGTCCCTACAATGAGCAGTTCTTC.

As for this clone: The same CDR3 also results from other DNA sequences found in this sample. The chain employs TRBV13 and TRBJ2-7; D might be TRBD1 or TRBD2, each matching 6 bases. Trimming pared 5 bases from V and 7 bases from J, leaving 21 bases between. The germline V gene encodes CDR1 PRHDT and CDR2 FYEKMQ (reference sequence). The length of the CDR3 is 15 residues. CDR3 sequence (DNA): TGTGCCAGCAGCCCCCGGGGGCAGATGGGCTGGGAGCAGTACTTC. Translation gives CASSPRGQMGWEQYF.

The chain employs TRBV9 and TRBJ2-1; 7 bases are shared with TRBD2. The CDR3 has 15 amino acids. Germline V gives CDR1 SGDLS, CDR2 YYNGEE. V gave up 4 bases and J gave up 6 bases; unmatched junction bases: 10. For the CDR3, the DNA is TGTGCCAGCAGCTCCTGGGGGGGAGAGGCCAATGAGCAGTTCTTC. This encodes CASSSWGGEANEQFF.

This clone was recorded once. This chain uses TRBV19 with TRBJ2-7; D uncertain. Germline V gives CDR1 LNHDA, CDR2 SQIVND (reference sequence). Trimming took off 0 bases at V and 2 bases at J, with 11 bases between the two ends. This CDR3 contains 15 residues. The CDR3 nucleotides are TGTGCCAGTAGTATAGAGTACAGTTTCACCTACGAGCAGTACTTC. Translating gives CASSIEYSFTYEQYF.